Listed below are T cell receptor beta chains from one sample, sequenced in a study of radiation and T cells in renal cell carcinoma. TCRdb's copy holds only in-frame clones and misses some; the assay was immunoSEQ multiplex PCR. This sample has under 200,000 clones, with about 88% found just once. Specimen: blood, collected from a patient whose treatment included radiotherapy and nephrectomy. The receptor source for this set is a woman between 45 and 60 years old with renal cell carcinoma. CDR3s leave out the opening cysteine and the closing phenylalanine or tryptophan.

CDR3aa	v_gene
ASSLEPGQGPNSPLH	TRBV11-2
ASRGRTGGMSQPQH	TRBV19
ASSFTGAGELF	TRBV11-2
ASSLSVSGYEAF	TRBV5-1
AWSRGSGRIAEAF	TRBV30
ASSPGQANEKLF	TRBV5-1
ASSQDPQNYGYT	TRBV4-1
AWSVAGETQY	TRBV30
ASSHVGGASYNEQF	TRBV4-1
ASSLAAGGALVRSPLH	TRBV7-2
ASSIFNYGYT	TRBV19
ASSLGRNVNTEAF	TRBV7-2
ASSLAQDGSEQY	TRBV7-8
SVEVITTGELF	TRBV29-1
ASSTRSGAGGVDTQY	TRBV11-2
AWSAGTEVTGELF	TRBV30
ASSLGPTDEQY	TRBV5-6
SATTSDTQY	TRBV20-1
ASSLGGQGLAEQF	TRBV13
ASRGGAGEKLF	TRBV7-6
ASSLNGGNTGELF	TRBV7-2
ASSLAGTRTNNEQF	TRBV7-8
ASSRGFYEQY	TRBV25-1
ASSPTGGGEQY	TRBV19
ASSPGTGGLYGYT	TRBV19
ASSLFDRPEQY	TRBV7-9
AWSVRHGGSQPQH	TRBV30
ASSIRGYGYT	TRBV7-2
ASSWDTNTEAF	TRBV7-6
ASSPPGAATNEKLF	TRBV11-2
ASSYENKAF	TRBV6-5
ASSLQPDLNTGELF	TRBV5-1
ASISDPSRQY	TRBV5-1
ASTIQGSRGYT	TRBV7-9
SVEEGNTIY	TRBV29-1
ASSLHREQNSPLH	TRBV5-1
ASSYLGRPYEQY	TRBV6-5
ASSNLPGETQY	TRBV7-2
ASSAPPGQAYYGYT	TRBV7-2
ARPKRRGTGSYNEQF	TRBV18
ASSLAGNEQF	TRBV5-4